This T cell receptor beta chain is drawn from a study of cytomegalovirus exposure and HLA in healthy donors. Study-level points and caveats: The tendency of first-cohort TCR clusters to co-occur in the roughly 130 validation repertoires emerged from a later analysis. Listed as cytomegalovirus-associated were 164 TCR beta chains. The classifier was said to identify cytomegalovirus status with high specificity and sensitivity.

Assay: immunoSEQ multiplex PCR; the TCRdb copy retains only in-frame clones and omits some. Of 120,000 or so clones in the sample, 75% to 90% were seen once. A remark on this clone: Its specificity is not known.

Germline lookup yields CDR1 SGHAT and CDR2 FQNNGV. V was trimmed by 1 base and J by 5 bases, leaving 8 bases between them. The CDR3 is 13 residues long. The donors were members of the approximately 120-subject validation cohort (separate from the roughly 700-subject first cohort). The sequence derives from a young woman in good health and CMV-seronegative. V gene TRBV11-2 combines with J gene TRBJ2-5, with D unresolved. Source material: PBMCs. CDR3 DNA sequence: TGTGCCAGCAGCTTAGCTACCAGGGAGACCCAGTACTTC. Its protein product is CASSLATRETQYF. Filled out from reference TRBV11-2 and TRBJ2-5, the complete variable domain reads EAGVAQSPRYKIIEKRQSVAFWCNPISGHATLYWYQQILGQGPKLLIQFQNNGVVDDSQLPKDRFSAERLKGVDSTLKIQPAKLEDSAVYLCASSLATRETQYFGPGTRLLVL.